The source of this T cell receptor beta chain is a study of T cell responses to AZD1222 COVID-19 vaccine. On the study more broadly: Pooled together were second doses at about 4 or about 12 weeks.

The length of the CDR3 is 12 residues. CDR1 and CDR2 from the germline V gene are MNHEY and SVGAGI. The germline V and J ends were trimmed by 6 bases and 3 bases, with 8 bases remaining between them. About this clone: The target antigen is unknown.

Study conclusions and caveats: Donors were largely white British and mainly female; clonal diversity was possibly underestimated. Among AZD1222 vaccinees, only six were seropositive at baseline. Compared with day 0, the breadth and depth of the Spike-specific TCR repertoire rose significantly after two doses of AZD1222.

The repertoire was sequenced with immunoSEQ multiplex PCR; TCRdb's copy has only in-frame clones and lacks some. The repertoire holds under 150,000 clones, with approximately 86% as singletons. Sequencing was performed on peripheral blood, taken on day 0 of AZD1222 vaccination. The clonotype originates from an adult in good health. This chain uses TRBV6-5 with TRBJ1-2; D not resolved. The CDR3 protein is CASRSVYYGYTF. The CDR3 DNA is TGTGCCAGCAGATCGGTATACTATGGCTACACCTTC.